Below are 11 T cell receptor beta chains sequenced from a single sample in a study of identical twins. Each CDR3 protein gets one entry after TCRdb re-called the 5' RACE reads with MiXCR. Of about 240,000 distinct CDR3 sequences listed, approximately 7.3% were seen once; the top ten hold around 5.4%. The sample also formed part of further work on yellow fever vaccine responses in identical twins.

Sequenced sample: CD8+ T cells sorted from blood. All receptors derive from a young woman in good health.

The chain combines TRBV7-9 with TRBJ2-5; D is uncertain. Trimming removed 0 bases from V and 5 bases from J, with 16 bases in between. The CDR3 loop spans 16 amino acids. From germline, CDR1 is SEHNR and CDR2 FQNEAQ (reference sequence). The chain's CDR3 is CASSLASSPRRETQYF. As DNA, the CDR3 is TGTGCCAGCAGCTTAGCTAGCAGCCCGCGTCGGGAGACCCAGTACTTC.

Ten or more counts support this clonotype. The CDR3 DNA reads as TGTGCCAGCAGCGGAACAGGGGTCTCCTACAATGAGCAGTTCTTC. Translated, it gives CASSGTGVSYNEQFF. The chain recombines TRBV9 with TRBJ2-1, with TRBD1 matching over 7 bases. The CDR3 sequence is 15 residues long. With 3 bases clipped from V and 0 bases from J, the junction kept 3 bases outside the gene matches. Germline V gives CDR1 SGDLS, CDR2 YYNGEE.

The sample holds a few counts of this clonotype. The chain carries TRBV5-5 and TRBJ1-3; maybe TRBD1 (6 bases). CDR1 and CDR2 from the germline V gene are SGHKS and YYEKEE (reference sequence). The CDR3 has 17 amino acids. V lost 1 base to trimming and J lost 4 bases, with 18 bases between them. The CDR3 loop is CASSLKVAGGAGNTIYF. The CDR3 DNA reads as TGTGCCAGCAGCTTGAAAGTGGCTGGGGGCGCAGGAAACACCATATATTTT.

This clonotype came up a few times. This chain uses TRBV27 with TRBJ2-7, with D uncertain. V was trimmed by 2 bases and J by 5 bases, leaving 10 bases between them. CDR3 length: 13 residues. The germline V gene encodes CDR1 MNHEY and CDR2 SMNVEV (reference sequence). The CDR3 DNA sequence: TGTGCCAGCAGTTTACGACTCGTCGACGAGCAGTACTTC. Residues: CASSLRLVDEQYF.

Ten or more counts support this clonotype. The rearrangement links TRBV6-6 to TRBJ2-1; D not certain. The germline gives CDR1 MNHNY, CDR2 SVGAGI (reference sequence). V was trimmed by 0 bases and J by 3 bases, leaving 3 bases between them. The CDR3 consists of 13 residues. The CDR3, as DNA: TGTGCCAGCAGTTACTCCGTCTACAATGAGCAGTTCTTC. Its translation is CASSYSVYNEQFF.

J is TRBJ1-3 and V is TRBV12-3 or TRBV12-4; the match to TRBD1 covers 10 bases. With 5 bases clipped from V and 4 bases from J, the junction kept 5 bases outside the gene matches. The CDR3 consists of 15 residues. In DNA, the CDR3 is TGTGCCAGCAGTCCAAGGACAGGGGGGGGAAACACCATATATTTT. It codes for CASSPRTGGGNTIYF.

In this sample, this clonotype turned up many times. The J gene is TRBJ1-2, the V gene TRBV12-3 or TRBV12-4; maybe TRBD1 (6 bases). The CDR3 is 15 amino acids. Trimming removed 6 bases from V and 8 bases from J, with 22 bases in between. CDR3 sequence reads: CASSETVQGHGGYTF. In DNA form, the CDR3 reads TGTGCCAGCAGCGAAACCGTACAGGGACATGGAGGCTACACCTTC.

This clonotype was observed a few times. The chain employs TRBV7-6 and TRBJ1-1; D gene ambiguous. This CDR3 contains 16 residues. The ends were cut back, 4 bases at V and 0 bases at J, with 15 bases in the middle. In germline, CDR1 is SGHVS, CDR2 FNYEAQ. CDR3 protein: CASSSRQVYMNTEAFF. CDR3 nucleotides: TGTGCCAGCAGCTCCCGACAAGTTTACATGAACACTGAAGCTTTCTTT.

CDR3 bases: TGTGCCAGCAGCCCTTGGGACTGGGAGAATGAAAAACTGTTTTTT. It specifies CASSPWDWENEKLFF. V and J are TRBV7-9 and TRBJ1-4; TRBD1 might be the D (5 bases). Germline V gene sequence: CDR1 SEHNR, CDR2 FQNEAQ (reference sequence). CDR3 length: 15 amino acids. V was cut by 5 bases and J by 5 bases, with 15 bases left in between.

This clonotype was seen at least ten times. CDR3: CASSYVLAENTGELFF. The DNA for the CDR3 is TGTGCCAGCAGTTACGTGCTAGCGGAAAACACCGGGGAGCTGTTTTTT. The chain has TRBV6-5 and TRBJ2-2, with 7 bases fitting TRBD2. The CDR3 runs to 16 residues. The ends lost 2 bases at V and 2 bases at J; junction bases unmatched: 5. Germline V lookup: CDR1 MNHEY, CDR2 SVGAGI.

In this sample, this clonotype turned up a few times. This chain links TRBV2 with TRBJ1-5, with D perhaps matching TRBD1 (6 bases). Trimming stripped 5 bases from V and 8 bases from J, with 22 bases between. Germline lookup yields CDR1 SNHLY and CDR2 FYNNEI. This CDR3 region has 16 residues. In nucleotides, the CDR3 is TGTGCCAGCAGTTTACAGGGAAACAGGGCAATGAAGCCCCAGCATTTT. It encodes CASSLQGNRAMKPQHF. Filled out from reference TRBV2 and TRBJ1-5, the complete variable domain reads EPEVTQTPSHQVTQMGQEVILRCVPISNHLYFYWYRQILGQKVEFLVSFYNNEISEKSEIFDDQFSVERPDGSNFTLKIRSTKLEDSAMYFCASSLQGNRAMKPQHFGDGTRLSIL.